Reported below is one T cell receptor (beta chain). Per the study methods: Estimation of nucleated cell counts relied on the amplification of reference gene primers. Only in-frame clones appear in the TCRdb table, and some are missing; sequencing was by immunoSEQ multiplex PCR. V, J and clone size are taken as reported in that table, and D and trimming were inferred from the DNA itself. The sample includes over 85,000 clones, around nine tenths of them seen just once. The data were taken from a study of blood T cell repertoires in COVID-19. Study summary: Sources were T cells, B-cell-depleted T cells, or PBMCs; the material itself was cDNA or gDNA.

Trimming left V 2 bases short and J 4 bases short, with 11 bases between. Germline CDR1 reads MNHEY; CDR2 reads SMNVEV (reference sequence). The CDR3 covers 14 residues. This clonotype originated in a man aged 40-50 years with acute or convalescent COVID-19. Source material: peripheral blood. The chain recombines TRBV27 with TRBJ1-1, with D possibly being TRBD1 (6 bases). The CDR3 here is CASSLGGASTEAFF. The CDR3 DNA reads TGTGCCAGCAGTTTAGGGGGGGCCAGCACTGAAGCTTTCTTT.